The entry that follows covers one T cell receptor (beta chain) sequence. The data were obtained in a study of blood T cell repertoires in COVID-19. Clones were read by immunoSEQ multiplex PCR, and TCRdb kept only the in-frame ones, dropping some. The sample contains 150,000 to 200,000 clones, roughly 80% of which appear only once. This CDR3 is 15 amino acids long. Trimming removed 3 bases at V and 3 bases at J, with 11 bases between. CDR1 LGHDT and CDR2 YNNKEL come from the germline V gene (reference sequence). The sample consisted of peripheral blood. This sequence was found in a man aged 60 to 75 with acute or convalescent COVID-19. The chain recombines TRBV3-1 (or the pseudogene TRBV3-2) with TRBJ1-4, with a tentative D call TRBD1 (5 bases). The CDR3, as DNA: TGTGCCAGCAGCCAGGGTCGGGGGGCTAATGAAAAACTGTTTTTT. It translates to CASSQGRGANEKLFF.